This T cell receptor (beta chain) came from a study of shared clonotypes between healthy human individuals. Authors' analysis steps: ImmunoSEQ supplied junction-only sequences lacking quality scores, so filtering was different. This table comes from immunoSEQ multiplex PCR, and its TCRdb copy is limited to in-frame clones, with some not included. V, J and clone size were drawn from that table, and D and trimming were deduced from the DNA. The data contain about 650,000 clones, about 95% of them singletons. The CDR3 length is 17 residues. CDR1 and CDR2 (germline): SGDLS, YYNGEE. V lost 3 bases to trimming and J lost 0 bases; unmatched junction nucleotides: 4. Only CD45RO-negative cells positively selected for CCR7 counted as naive CD8 cells, so terminally differentiated effector memory CD45RA+ cells were excluded. Healthy HIV-negative adults with no recent acute infections or vaccinations were recruited as donors.

The chain combines TRBV9 with TRBJ2-6; 9 bases align to TRBD2. The receptor was derived from a woman aged 30 to 39 in good health. Sequenced: naive CD8+ T cells sorted from blood. The CDR3 sequence: CASSGLAGHSGANVLTF. The DNA of the CDR3 is TGTGCCAGCAGCGGTCTAGCGGGACACTCTGGGGCCAACGTCCTGACTTTC.